This T cell receptor (beta chain) emerged from a study of CXCR3-negative and CXCR3-positive naive CD8 T cells. For the study at large: The study obtained 120 million to 150 million TRB reads, about 1.5 +/- 0.3 million per library.

cDNA libraries for TRB were generated by 5' RACE incorporating UMI labels. From its re-call of the 5' RACE reads, TCRdb lists each CDR3 protein once, without DNA. This listing includes over 45,000 distinct CDR3 sequences. This CDR3 spans 19 amino acids. Per the germline V gene, CDR1 is SGHRS and CDR2 is YFSETQ. Input material: naive CXCR3- CD8+ T cells from blood. Indicated subset: CD45RO-CCR7+CD27+CD95- naive CD8+ T cells lacking CXCR3 (TNR3-). The chain joins TRBV5-1 to TRBJ2-1; TCRdb gives TRBD2 as the D gene, but with no DNA this cannot be confirmed. This clonotype originated in a human donor in good health. Some clones in this sample may be carry-over from other donors' samples. The CDR3 is CASSLGTSGGSRSYNEQFF.